This T cell receptor (beta chain) is drawn from a study of cytomegalovirus exposure and HLA in healthy donors. The PCR was carried out with 60 Vbeta primers and 13 Jbeta primers. Profiled with immunoSEQ multiplex PCR; TCRdb holds only in-frame clones, not every one. Here the sample spans 120,000 or so clones, roughly 78% being singletons. Germline V CDR1 and CDR2: SGHKS, YYEKEE (reference sequence). This CDR3 spans 17 amino acids. Between the trimmed V and J ends, which lost 2 bases and 0 bases, there was a span of 15 bases. The origin of this receptor is a man younger than 40 in good health and CMV-seronegative. This chain links TRBV5-5 with TRBJ1-3; possibly TRBD1 for D (6 bases). Sequenced material: PBMCs. The CDR3: CASSFERQAGSGNTIYF. In DNA form, the CDR3 reads TGTGCCAGCAGCTTTGAACGACAGGCGGGCTCTGGAAACACCATATATTTT.